This TCR beta chain derives from a study of OX40 agonist ivuxolimab in advanced cancers. Study results and limitations: At 0.1-3.0 mg/kg, partial responders had clonal expansion among the lowest observed.

Only in-frame clones appear in the TCRdb table, and some are missing; sequencing was by immunoSEQ multiplex PCR. The data contain tens of thousands of clones, about 91% of them singletons. In regard to this clone: The antigen is not known.

Germline V gene data show CDR1 as LNHDA and CDR2 as SQIVND (reference sequence). This CDR3 has 13 residues. The V end lost 7 bases, the J end lost 3 bases, and 12 bases lay between the germline ends. The source is an adult with an advanced solid tumor such as melanoma, head and neck, liver or kidney cancer. The specimen was CD4+ or CD8+ T cells sorted from blood, collected in a trial of the OX40 agonist ivuxolimab. This chain joins TRBV19 and TRBJ1-2; D ambiguous. CDR3 protein: CASTGGKDYGYTF. CDR3 nucleotide sequence: TGTGCCAGTACCGGCGGAAAGGACTATGGCTACACCTTC.